The 28 T cell receptor beta chains given below trace back to one sample, sequenced in a study of blood T cell repertoires in COVID-19. Measured with immunoSEQ multiplex PCR; TCRdb has only the in-frame clones, and not every one. The sample consists of 85,000 to 95,000 clones, approximately 91% of them appearing once. What was sequenced was peripheral blood. All receptors derive from a man aged 60-69 years with COVID-19, enrolled during active disease.

The genes are TRBV5-4 and TRBJ2-3; D ambiguous. Between the trimmed V and J ends, which lost 3 bases and 2 bases, there was a span of 7 bases. The CDR3 has 13 residues. CDR1 and CDR2 from the germline V gene are SGHNT and YYREEE (reference sequence). In nucleotides, the CDR3 is TGTGCCAGCAGCTCTAGGTTCACAGATACGCAGTATTTT. Translated: CASSSRFTDTQYF.

The V gene is TRBV19, the J gene TRBJ2-5; 11 bases are a match to TRBD2. This CDR3 has 14 residues. CDR1 is LNHDA, CDR2 SQIVND, per germline (reference sequence). V trimming: 5 bases; J trimming: 4 bases; junction bases outside the gene matches: 3. This chain's CDR3 is CASSSLAGGETQYF. For the CDR3, the DNA is TGTGCCAGTAGTTCCCTAGCGGGAGGAGAGACCCAGTACTTC.

V and J are TRBV5-4 and TRBJ1-2; D possibly corresponds to TRBD1 (6 bases). From germline, CDR1 is SGHNT and CDR2 YYREEE (reference sequence). V lost 0 bases and J lost 5, with 14 bases in between. This CDR3 contains 15 residues. Here the CDR3 DNA reads TGTGCCAGCAGCTTGGCCGCGGGGGGCTGGTATGGCTACACCTTC. Translated: CASSLAAGGWYGYTF.

As concerns this clone: Other DNA sequences within the sample encode an identical CDR3. The V gene is TRBV5-1, the J gene TRBJ2-7, with 11 bases aligning to TRBD2. The CDR3 totals 14 residues. V lost 1 base to trimming and J lost 3 bases; unmatched junction nucleotides: 0. Germline values: CDR1 SGHRS, CDR2 YFSETQ. The CDR3 is CASSLTSGSYEQYF. The DNA for the CDR3 is TGCGCCAGCAGCTTGACTAGCGGGAGCTACGAGCAGTACTTC.

The chain is built from TRBV2 and TRBJ1-1, with D maybe TRBD1 (6 bases). The germline V gene encodes CDR1 SNHLY and CDR2 FYNNEI. V dropped 5 bases and J dropped 3 bases, with 16 bases sitting between them. CDR3 length equals 15 residues. The DNA of the CDR3 is TGTGCCAGCAGTCCGGGACAAGTTGTGGACACTGAAGCTTTCTTT. Translated, it gives CASSPGQVVDTEAFF.

This clone occurred a few times. V is TRBV19 and J is TRBJ2-5; no definite D call. The CDR3 consists of 15 residues. Germline V gives CDR1 LNHDA, CDR2 SQIVND (reference sequence). Between the trimmed V and J ends, which lost 1 base and 1 base, there was a span of 10 bases. The DNA of the CDR3 is TGTGCCAGTAGTATAGGCGGAGAACTCCAAGAGACCCAGTACTTC. Protein product: CASSIGGELQETQYF.

The chain is built from TRBV5-1 and TRBJ1-1, with D tentatively TRBD1 (6 bases). V lost 7 bases, J lost 6 bases, and 13 bases lay in between. CDR1 and CDR2 (germline): SGHRS, YFSETQ. The CDR3 covers 12 residues. For the CDR3, the DNA is TGCGCCAGCTCCTTCCAGGGGTCTGAAGCTTTCTTT. Protein: CASSFQGSEAFF.

The rearrangement links TRBV30 to TRBJ2-7; TRBD2 aligns across 8 bases. CDR1 and CDR2 (germline): GTSNPN, SVGIG (reference sequence). The CDR3 is 14 amino acids. The J segment lost 0 bases and the V segment lost 3 bases, leaving 4 bases of the junction unmatched. CDR3 sequence: CAWRLADNSYEQYF. CDR3 coding DNA: TGTGCCTGGAGACTAGCGGATAACTCCTACGAGCAGTACTTC.

This chain links TRBV2 with TRBJ1-1, with a weak D call TRBD1 (5 bases). With 8 bases removed from V and 3 bases from J, the gap between germline ends came to 10 bases. Per germline, CDR1 SNHLY and CDR2 FYNNEI. The CDR3 is made up of 12 amino acids. The CDR3 protein is CASVGEDTEAFF. The CDR3 DNA reads TGTGCCAGCGTAGGGGAGGACACTGAAGCTTTCTTT.

The chain uses TRBV3-1 (or the pseudogene TRBV3-2) and TRBJ2-1; 9 bases are a match to TRBD1. The CDR3 is made up of 15 amino acids. V lost 0 bases to trimming and J lost 7 bases; unmatched junction nucleotides: 4. Germline loops: CDR1 LGHDT, CDR2 YNNKEL (reference sequence). The CDR3 sequence is CASSQDLTGGNEQFF. The CDR3 bases are TGTGCCAGCAGCCAAGATCTGACAGGGGGTAATGAGCAGTTCTTC.

V and J are TRBV9 and TRBJ2-2, with 9 bases that match TRBD1. Germline values: CDR1 SGDLS, CDR2 YYNGEE. The length of the CDR3 is 16 residues. Trimming removed 5 bases from V and 5 bases from J; junction bases left unmatched: 10. This CDR3 reads CASRGTGTGRTGELFF. The CDR3 nucleotides read TGTGCCAGCAGGGGCACCGGGACAGGGCGGACCGGGGAGCTGTTTTTT.

The chain carries TRBV9 and TRBJ2-5; 11 bases agree with TRBD2. CDR3 length equals 16 residues. Germline V gene lookup returns CDR1 SGDLS and CDR2 YYNGEE. V was clipped by 2 bases and J by 5 bases; unmatched bases: 8. CDR3 protein: CASSVSSGRAGETQYF. In DNA form, the CDR3 reads TGTGCCAGCAGCGTGAGTAGCGGGAGGGCCGGGGAGACCCAGTACTTC.

V gene TRBV6-4 combines with J gene TRBJ2-2, with 8 nucleotides matching TRBD1. Trimming at V came to 3 bases and at J to 3 bases, leaving 3 bases not matched to a gene. The CDR3 has 15 amino acids. Germline CDR1 and CDR2: MRHNA and SNTAGT. The CDR3 coding sequence is TGTGCCAGCAGTGAAGGGACAGGAGACACCGGGGAGCTGTTTTTT. Translated: CASSEGTGDTGELFF.

This chain joins TRBV6-5 and TRBJ2-5; TRBD2 agrees at 7 bases. Unmatched junction bases numbered 6, after V lost 6 bases and J lost 5 bases. CDR1 and CDR2 from the germline V gene are MNHEY and SVGAGI. CDR3 length equals 13 residues. The DNA for the CDR3 is TGTGCCAGCAGGTGGCGGGAGTGGGAGACCCAGTACTTC. Translation gives CASRWREWETQYF.

The chain carries TRBV30 and TRBJ1-6; 8 bases agree with TRBD1. V was pared by 5 bases and J by 9 bases, with 6 bases of the junction left unmatched. The CDR3 extends over 13 amino acids. CDR1 GTSNPN and CDR2 SVGIG come from the germline V gene (reference sequence). The CDR3, as DNA: TGTGCCTGGCAGACAGGGGTGGGTTCACCCCTCCACTTT. Amino acids: CAWQTGVGSPLHF.

Comments on this clone: At the DNA level, this CDR3 is encoded by other sequences in the same sample as well. J is TRBJ2-3 and V is TRBV18; 14 bases fit TRBD2. The germline gives CDR1 KGHSH, CDR2 LQKENI. After removal of 3 bases from V and 3 bases from J, the junction contained 2 bases not matched to a gene. The CDR3 consists of 16 residues. The CDR3 coding sequence is TGTGCCAGCTCACCGGGGACTAGCGGGAGAACAGATACGCAGTATTTT. It is translated as CASSPGTSGRTDTQYF.

This chain links TRBV28 with TRBJ2-5; tentatively, D is TRBD2 (5 bases). This CDR3 is 15 amino acids long. Germline lookup yields CDR1 MDHEN and CDR2 SYDVKM. V dropped 2 bases and J dropped 5 bases, with 15 bases sitting between them. CDR3 residues: CASSLRGMGRETQYF. CDR3 DNA sequence: TGTGCCAGCAGTTTAAGAGGGATGGGTCGCGAGACCCAGTACTTC. The full variable domain, its missing parts supplied by reference TRBV28 and TRBJ2-5, is DVKVTQSSRYLVKRTGEKVFLECVQDMDHENMFWYRQDPGLGLRLIYFSYDVKMKEKGDIPEGYSVSREKKERFSLILESASTNQTSMYLCASSLRGMGRETQYFGPGTRLLVL.

The chain is built from TRBV11-3 and TRBJ1-3; D gene unclear. The CDR3 length is 14 residues. CDR1 SGHNT and CDR2 YENEEA come from the germline V gene. Trimming stripped 3 bases from V and 0 bases from J, with 6 bases between. CDR3 DNA sequence: TGTGCCAGCAGCTTTGAGAGCTCTGGAAACACCATATATTTT. It translates to CASSFESSGNTIYF.

CDR3 loop: CATSEGQGAGEKLFF. The DNA of the CDR3 is TGTGCCACCAGTGAGGGACAGGGGGCCGGTGAAAAACTGTTTTTT. V is TRBV24-1 and J is TRBJ1-4, with 12 bases that match TRBD1. Germline loops: CDR1 KGHDR, CDR2 SFDVKD. V lost 4 bases to trimming and J lost 7 bases; unmatched junction nucleotides: 3. This CDR3 has 15 amino acids.

This sequence joins TRBV25-1 and TRBJ2-7, with 11 positions matching TRBD2. Losses at the gene ends were 8 bases for V and 2 bases for J; bases not matched to a gene: 8. The germline gives CDR1 MGHDK, CDR2 SYGVNS. The CDR3 contains 15 residues. CDR3 sequence: CASSSPGLAAYEQYF. DNA for the CDR3: TGTGCCAGCTCCTCTCCGGGACTAGCGGCCTACGAGCAGTACTTC.

The genes are TRBV30 and TRBJ2-6, with D hard to call. In germline, CDR1 is GTSNPN, CDR2 SVGIG (reference sequence). This CDR3 has 16 residues. Trimming pared 0 bases from V and 0 bases from J, leaving 9 bases between. CDR3 amino acids: CAWSVVASSGANVLTF. CDR3 nucleotide sequence: TGTGCCTGGAGTGTCGTAGCTTCCTCTGGGGCCAACGTCCTGACTTTC.

The V and J genes are TRBV7-2 and TRBJ2-2; no definite D call. This CDR3 is 14 amino acids long. Germline CDR1 reads SGHTA; CDR2 reads FQGNSA. V was trimmed by 3 bases and J by 1 base, leaving 6 bases between them. The CDR3 sequence: CASSFNWNTGELFF. CDR3 coding DNA: TGTGCCAGCAGCTTTAACTGGAACACCGGGGAGCTGTTTTTT.

This rearrangement joins TRBV29-1 to TRBJ1-1; D possibly corresponds to TRBD1 (6 bases). The CDR3 sequence is 12 residues long. Germline assignment: CDR1 SQVTM and CDR2 ANQGSEA. The V and J ends lost 7 bases and 7 bases respectively, with 16 bases between them. The CDR3 loop is CSGYREGGEAFF. In DNA form, the CDR3 reads TGCAGCGGTTACAGGGAGGGCGGTGAAGCTTTCTTT.

The chain couples TRBV29-1 to TRBJ1-5; D ambiguous. Germline loops: CDR1 SQVTM, CDR2 ANQGSEA. V lost 4 bases to trimming and J lost 4 bases, with 11 bases between them. The CDR3 is 13 amino acids. CDR3 sequence reads: CSVGSGSNQPQHF. As DNA, the CDR3 is TGCAGCGTTGGAAGCGGGTCAAATCAGCCCCAGCATTTT.

The chain combines TRBV6-2 or TRBV6-3 with TRBJ2-5; D gene uncertain. The CDR3 sequence is 12 residues long. The germline V gene has CDR1 MNHEY and CDR2 SVGEGT. V was clipped by 0 bases and J by 9 bases, with 8 bases between them. CDR3 in amino acids: CASSYSTGAQYF. DNA of the CDR3: TGTGCCAGCAGTTACTCGACCGGAGCCCAGTACTTC.

This clone has only one observation. The V and J genes are TRBV24-1 and TRBJ1-5, with 10 bases matching TRBD1. In germline, CDR1 is KGHDR, CDR2 SFDVKD. The CDR3 contains 14 residues. V shed 5 bases, J shed 4 bases, and the junction held 1 base outside the gene matches. CDR3: CATSGTGGNQPQHF. Here the CDR3 DNA reads TGTGCCACCAGTGGGACAGGGGGGAATCAGCCCCAGCATTTT.

The chain employs TRBV7-3 and TRBJ2-3; D not resolved. This CDR3 is built from 13 residues. Trimming left V 4 bases short and J 4 bases short, with 9 bases between. Germline V lookup: CDR1 SGHTA, CDR2 FQGTGA. The DNA of the CDR3 is TGTGCCAGCAGCTCCTTTTCGGCAGATACGCAGTATTTT. Amino acid sequence: CASSSFSADTQYF.

The chain couples TRBV12-3 or TRBV12-4 to TRBJ2-7; D is uncertain. Trimming pared 1 base from V and 7 bases from J, leaving 11 bases between. There are 13 residues in the CDR3. The CDR3 bases are TGTGCCAGCAGTTTAGACTACCACCTGGAGCAGTACTTC. Encoded protein: CASSLDYHLEQYF.